The table lists the clone carrying this T cell receptor (beta chain) with a few counts. Its matching antigen is unknown. Cultured CD4+ T cell DNA underwent sequencing with the Oncomine TCR Beta short-read assay. The source of extracted genomic DNA was cultured CD4+ T cells. TCRdb reanalysed the PCR reads using MiXCR and keeps one entry per CDR3 protein. The table lists 15,000 or so distinct CDR3 sequences, about 50% of them singletons, with less than 15% in the top ten. Treatment given: approximately 9-day PBMC culture with coronavirus spike peptide pools or control peptides (ViraFEST assay). Each well held over 1.5 million PBMCs in IL-2 (roughly 10 IU/ml) medium with about 10 ug/ml peptide pools. CDR1 is SGHRS, CDR2 YFSETQ, per germline. Deletions cut 5 bases from V and 4 bases from J, with 10 bases between. The CDR3 has 13 amino acids. The sample is drawn from a study of vaccination and CD4 T cells after COVID-19.

The source material was CD4+ T cells from blood, cultured in vitro. The genes are TRBV5-1 and TRBJ1-5, with D maybe TRBD1 (6 bases). The sequence derives from a human donor who had recovered from COVID-19. The CDR3 sequence: CASRRGANQPQHF. The DNA of the CDR3 is TGCGCCAGCAGGAGGGGGGCTAATCAGCCCCAGCATTTT.